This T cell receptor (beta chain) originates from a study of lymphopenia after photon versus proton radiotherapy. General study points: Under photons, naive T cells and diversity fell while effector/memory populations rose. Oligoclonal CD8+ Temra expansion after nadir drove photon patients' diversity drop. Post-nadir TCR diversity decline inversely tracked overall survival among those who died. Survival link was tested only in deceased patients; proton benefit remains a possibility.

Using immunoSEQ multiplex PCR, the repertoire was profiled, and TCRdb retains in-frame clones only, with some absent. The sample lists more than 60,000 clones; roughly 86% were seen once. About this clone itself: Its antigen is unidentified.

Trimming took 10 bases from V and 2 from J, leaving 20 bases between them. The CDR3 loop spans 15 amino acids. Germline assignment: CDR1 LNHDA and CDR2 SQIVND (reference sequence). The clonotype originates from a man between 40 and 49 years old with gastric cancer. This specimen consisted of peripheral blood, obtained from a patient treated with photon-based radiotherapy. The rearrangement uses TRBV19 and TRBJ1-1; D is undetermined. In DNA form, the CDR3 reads TGTGCCACCAAGCCCGTAGGCCAGCTTAACACTGAAGCTTTCTTT. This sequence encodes CATKPVGQLNTEAFF.